This T cell receptor (beta chain) comes out of a study of Ad26.COV2.S vaccination and SARS-CoV-2 variants (dated by TCRdb to the early 2020s). In the study overall: Vaccine-arm donors were drawn from COV1001, a multicentre, randomized, double-blind, placebo-controlled phase I-IIa trial of Ad26.COV2.S in healthy adults. Ad26.COV2.S was administered intramuscularly at 5 x 10^10 or 1 x 10^11 viral particles, either as a single shot or as two shots given 56 days apart. Sequencing of the TCRbeta repertoire served to evaluate the specificity and breadth of SARS-CoV-2-reactive T cell receptors following Ad26.COV2.S vaccination. A total of approximately 30 samples were included in the TCR-sequenced set, comprising roughly 20 Ad26.COV2.S vaccine recipients, 5 placebo recipients and 8 SARS-CoV-2 convalescent individuals. Participants in the trial were split at random into five groups of five each, receiving low-dose or high-dose Ad26.COV2.S once or twice, or else placebo on both occasions. Investigators remained blinded to trial group allocation during experiments and outcome assessment. General study outcomes and caveats: After vaccination, spike-specific CD8+ and CD4+ T cell responses were reported to show substantial breadth. The study was not powered for comparison of responses between vaccine doses or regimens. Higher spike-specific TCR breadth was observed in Ad26.COV2.S recipients than in placebo recipients (P = 0.0014). The authors noted that total T cell responses may have been underestimated by the TCR breadth and depth analyses. Vaccine and placebo recipients had comparable non-spike TCR breadth, which fits with the vaccine containing only spike.

The treatment or condition tag for this specimen amounts to: around 19 received Ad26.COV2.S at low or high dose, single or two shots; 5 received placebo; per-sample allocation not given. Repertoires of vaccine and placebo recipients were sequenced from samples collected on day 63 after the first injection. Cohort 1b enrolled about two dozen adults aged 18-55 years at a single site in Boston, USA, between 29 July and 7 August 2020. As a vaccine, Ad26.COV2.S was a replication-incompetent adenovirus type 26 vector that expressed a prefusion-stabilized SARS-CoV-2 spike protein derived from the original Wuhan strain. About this clone: This clone's antigen is unknown. Base qualities are not recorded, but no much larger clone differs from it by a single base.

The immunoSEQ Assay was the method used to sequence TCRbeta CDR3 regions. After extraction, genomic DNA underwent amplification by bias-controlled multiplex PCR, followed by high-throughput sequencing. The paper's processing steps were these. Collapsing and filtering of sequences were performed to quantify the absolute abundance of each unique TCRbeta CDR3 region. T cell fraction was estimated by normalizing TCRbeta template counts to usable DNA, which was measured by amplifying reference genes present in all nucleated cells. Repertoire TCRs were annotated as SARS-CoV-2-specific by exact matching of V gene, CDR3 amino acid sequence and J gene to a known reactive TCR set. The reference SARS-CoV-2 TCR set came from MIRA and was filtered for enrichment in COVID-19-positive ImmuneCODE repertoires, removing public or cross-reactive TCRs. Using the MIRA antigens, annotated TCRs were further analysed by specific ORF or by position within an ORF. Breadth was defined as the number of annotated unique rearrangements divided by the total number of unique productive rearrangements, and depth was defined as the summed frequency of the annotated unique rearrangements. TCR breadth was compared between groups using two-sided Wilcoxon rank-sum tests. Entries here come from immuneACCESS through TCRdb and include only in-frame sequences with V and J called. Some clones fail to appear in such tables; in the studies checked, an unresolved V gene covers under half of the shortfall, and the cause of the remainder is unknown. V and J calls plus clone size are reproduced from that table; the DNA served to infer D and trimming. This sample gives about 330,000 clones in total; 90% of them show up just once. Around 5.5% of the sample comes from the top ten.

The germline V gene supplies CDR1 SGHAT and CDR2 FQNNGV. The CDR3 runs 15 residues from the cysteine to the phenylalanine. Only CDR3 DNA is held: 45 bases, read in frame from base 1. V is reduced by 4 bases and J by 1 base, leaving a spacing of 13 bases between them. The V and J genes are TRBV11-2 and TRBJ1-1, with the D gene not clear enough to name. The material sequenced was peripheral blood, taken in a trial of Ad26.COV2.S vaccine versus placebo. This sequence was found in a person between 18 and 59 years old who received the Ad26.COV2.S COVID-19 vaccine or a placebo. The DNA sequence is given as TGTGCCAGCAGCTCCTTCCGTGACCAGAACACTGAAGCTTTCTTT. Translated, this is CASSSFRDQNTEAFF.